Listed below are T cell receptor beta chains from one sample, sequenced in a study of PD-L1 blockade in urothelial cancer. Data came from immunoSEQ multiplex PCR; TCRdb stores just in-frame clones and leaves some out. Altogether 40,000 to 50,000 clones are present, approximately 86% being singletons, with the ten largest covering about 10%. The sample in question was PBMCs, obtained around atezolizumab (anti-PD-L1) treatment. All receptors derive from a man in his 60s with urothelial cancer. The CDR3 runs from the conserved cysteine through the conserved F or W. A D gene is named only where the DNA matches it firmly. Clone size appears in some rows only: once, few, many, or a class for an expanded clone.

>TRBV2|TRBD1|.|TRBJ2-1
TGTGCCAGCACCCGTCAGGACAGGCGGGCCGGCGAGCAGTTCTTC
CASTRQDRRAGEQFF
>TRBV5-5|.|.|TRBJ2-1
TGTGCCAGCAGCTTGTGGCAGGTGAGCTACAATGAGCAGTTCTTC
CASSLWQVSYNEQFF
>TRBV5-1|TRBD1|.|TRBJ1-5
TGCGCCAGCAGCCTTCAGGGGGCCCGCAATCAGCCCCAGCATTTT
CASSLQGARNQPQHF
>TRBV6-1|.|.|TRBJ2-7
TGTGCCAGCAGTGAAATCAGGGTATCATCCTACGAGCAGTACTTC
CASSEIRVSSYEQYF
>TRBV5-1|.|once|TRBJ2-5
TGCGCCAGCAGCTCCTCAGAGACCCAGTACTTC
CASSSSETQYF
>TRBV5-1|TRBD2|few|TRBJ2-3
TGCGCCAGCAGCCTGGGGCCTAGCGGGGGCACAGATACGCAGTATTTT
CASSLGPSGGTDTQYF
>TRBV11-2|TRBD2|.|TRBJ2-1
TGTGCCAGCAGCAGAGCGGGGGGGCCTGGTGAGCAGTTCTTC
CASSRAGGPGEQFF
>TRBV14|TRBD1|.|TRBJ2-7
TGTGCCAGCAGCCCGCGAACGGGACAGCAAACCTACGAGCAGTACTTC
CASSPRTGQQTYEQYF
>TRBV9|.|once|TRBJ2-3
TGTGCCAGCAGCGTCGGTGGGCTGTACACAGATACGCAGTATTTT
CASSVGGLYTDTQYF
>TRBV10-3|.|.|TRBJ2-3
TGTGCCATCAGCCCCCAGGGTGGGGATACGCAGTATTTT
CAISPQGGDTQYF
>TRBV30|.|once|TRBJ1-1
TGTGCCTGGAGCAGAAACGGAGGGTATGCTTTCTTT
CAWSRNGGYAFF
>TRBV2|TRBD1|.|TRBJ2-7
TGTGCCAGCCGGACAGGGGAACGCCACGAGCAGTACTTC
CASRTGERHEQYF
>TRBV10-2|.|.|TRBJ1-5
TGCGCCAGCGGCCGCGGGACCGCTAGAGATCAGCCCCAGCATTTT
CASGRGTARDQPQHF